These 10 T cell receptor beta chains were all obtained from the same sample, sequenced in a study of blood T cell repertoires in COVID-19. Clones were sequenced by immunoSEQ multiplex PCR, and TCRdb holds only the in-frame ones, with some missing. The sample records around 440,000 clones, about 91% being singletons. Sequenced input: peripheral blood. These receptor sequences come from a woman aged 50 to 60 with COVID-19, enrolled during active disease.

The chain is built from TRBV10-1 and TRBJ2-7; TRBD2 matches at 13 bases. Germline CDR1 WNHNN, CDR2 SYGVQD (reference sequence). The V segment lost 3 bases and the J segment 2 bases; nucleotides outside the gene matches: 4. The CDR3 is made up of 16 amino acids. CDR3 sequence reads: CASSDVTSGRTYEQYF. CDR3 nucleotide sequence: TGCGCCAGCAGTGACGTGACTAGCGGGAGGACCTACGAGCAGTACTTC.

The V and J genes are TRBV4-1 and TRBJ1-3; D may be TRBD1 (6 bases). Germline V lookup: CDR1 MGHRA, CDR2 YSYEKL. Trimming took off 0 bases at V and 4 bases at J, with 10 bases between the two ends. The CDR3 extends over 15 amino acids. The chain's CDR3 is CASSQEPDRGNTIYF. The CDR3 DNA follows: TGCGCCAGCAGCCAAGAACCCGACAGGGGAAACACCATATATTTT.

This chain links TRBV15 with TRBJ2-7, with D tentatively TRBD1 (6 bases). This CDR3 spans 16 amino acids. Germline V gene sequence: CDR1 LNHNV, CDR2 YYDKDF (reference sequence). The V gene lost 0 bases and the J gene lost 0 bases, with 12 bases spanning the gap. The DNA of the CDR3 is TGTGCCACCAGCAGAGATCGGACAGCGTCCTCCTACGAGCAGTACTTC. It codes for CATSRDRTASSYEQYF.

The rearrangement joins TRBV18 to TRBJ1-1, with 10 nucleotides matching TRBD1. Germline CDR1 and CDR2: KGHSH and LQKENI. The CDR3 is 14 residues long. Germline trimming cut 4 bases from V and 5 bases from J; bases unmatched to any gene: 4. The CDR3 loop reads CASSRGTGDTEAFF. The DNA of the CDR3 is TGTGCCAGCTCACGGGGGACAGGGGATACTGAAGCTTTCTTT. Variable domain in full (rest from reference TRBV18 and TRBJ1-1): NAGVMQNPRHLVRRRGQEARLRCSPMKGHSHVYWYRQLPEEGLKFMVYLQKENIIDESGMPKERFSAEFPKEGPSILRIQQVVRGDSAAYFCASSRGTGDTEAFFGQGTRLTVV.

This clone was observed once. The V gene is TRBV2, the J gene TRBJ2-5; D might be TRBD1 (6 bases). The V gene lost 7 bases and the J gene lost 2 bases, with 11 bases spanning the gap. Germline-derived CDR1 and CDR2 are SNHLY and FYNNEI. This CDR3 spans 13 amino acids. CDR3 amino acids: CASTSDSQETQYF. DNA for the CDR3: TGTGCCAGCACCTCGGACAGTCAAGAGACCCAGTACTTC.

This rearrangement joins TRBV28 to TRBJ1-1, with D unresolved. CDR3 length: 13 amino acids. Trimming took off 3 bases at V and 4 bases at J, with 9 bases between the two ends. In germline, CDR1 is MDHEN, CDR2 SYDVKM. The CDR3 here is CASSLSTRTEAFF. CDR3 coding DNA: TGTGCCAGCAGTTTGTCCACACGCACTGAAGCTTTCTTT. The variable domain in full, with the rest retrieved from reference TRBV28 and TRBJ1-1, is DVKVTQSSRYLVKRTGEKVFLECVQDMDHENMFWYRQDPGLGLRLIYFSYDVKMKEKGDIPEGYSVSREKKERFSLILESASTNQTSMYLCASSLSTRTEAFFGQGTRLTVV.

The rearrangement links TRBV5-6 to TRBJ2-1; D may be TRBD1 (5 bases). This CDR3 has 17 residues. The germline CDR1 and CDR2 sequences are SGHDT and YYEEEE. V lost 2 bases and J lost 0, with 15 bases in between. CDR3 nucleotides: TGTGCCAGCAGCTTCCTCTACAGGACAAGCTCCTACAATGAGCAGTTCTTC. Its protein product is CASSFLYRTSSYNEQFF.

The chain employs TRBV5-8 and TRBJ2-1, with 8 bases fitting TRBD1. V dropped 2 bases and J dropped 10; count of bases not matched to a gene: 14. Germline CDR1 and CDR2: SGHTS and YDEGEE. This CDR3 spans 16 amino acids. The CDR3 region has the DNA TGTGCCAGCAGCTTAAAACACAGGGGGTTCCCACGGGAGCAGTTCTTC. Encoded protein: CASSLKHRGFPREQFF.

The CDR3 protein is CASSFSGTEGSEQYF. The CDR3 DNA reads as TGTGCCAGCAGCTTTTCCGGGACAGAGGGATCCGAGCAGTACTTC. V usage is TRBV9 and J usage is TRBJ2-7; 7 bases are shared with TRBD1. The J segment lost 6 bases and the V segment lost 4 bases, leaving 13 bases of the junction unmatched. Germline V gene data show CDR1 as SGDLS and CDR2 as YYNGEE. The CDR3 extends over 15 amino acids. Full variable domain (rest looked up from reference TRBV9 and TRBJ2-7): DSGVTQTPKHLITATGQRVTLRCSPRSGDLSVYWYQQSLDQGLQFLIQYYNGEERAKGNILERFSAQQFPDLHSELNLSSLELGDSALYFCASSFSGTEGSEQYFGPGTRLTVT.

V usage is TRBV7-9 and J usage is TRBJ2-7, with 9 positions matching TRBD1. This CDR3 contains 15 residues. The ends lost 5 bases at V and 2 bases at J; junction bases unmatched: 7. The germline V gene encodes CDR1 SEHNR and CDR2 FQNEAQ (reference sequence). The CDR3: CASSPGQGSPYEQYF. CDR3 nucleotide sequence: TGTGCCAGCAGCCCGGGACAGGGAAGCCCCTACGAGCAGTACTTC.